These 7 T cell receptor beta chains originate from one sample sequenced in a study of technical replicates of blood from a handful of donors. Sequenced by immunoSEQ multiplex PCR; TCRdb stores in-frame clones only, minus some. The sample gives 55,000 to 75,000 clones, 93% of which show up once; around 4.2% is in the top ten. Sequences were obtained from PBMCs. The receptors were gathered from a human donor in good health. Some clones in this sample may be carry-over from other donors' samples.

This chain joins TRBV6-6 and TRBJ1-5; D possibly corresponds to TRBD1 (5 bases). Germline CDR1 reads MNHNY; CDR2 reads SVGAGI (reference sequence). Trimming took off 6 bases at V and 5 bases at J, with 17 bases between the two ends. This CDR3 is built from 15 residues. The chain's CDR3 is CASSRGGRSDQPQHF. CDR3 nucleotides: TGTGCCAGCAGCCGGGGGGGTAGGTCGGATCAGCCCCAGCATTTT.

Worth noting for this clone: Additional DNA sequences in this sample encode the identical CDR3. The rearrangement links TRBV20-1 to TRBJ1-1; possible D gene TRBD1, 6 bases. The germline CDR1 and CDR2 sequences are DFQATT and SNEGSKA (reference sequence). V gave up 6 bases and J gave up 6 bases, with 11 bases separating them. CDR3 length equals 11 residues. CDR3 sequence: CSARKGAEAFF. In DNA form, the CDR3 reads TGCAGTGCGAGAAAGGGGGCTGAAGCTTTCTTT.

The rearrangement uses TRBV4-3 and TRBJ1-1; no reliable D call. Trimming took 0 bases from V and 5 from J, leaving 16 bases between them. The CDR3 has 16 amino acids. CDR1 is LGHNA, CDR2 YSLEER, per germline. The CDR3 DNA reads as TGCGCCAGCAGCCAAGATGTGGCAGGTTGGAGGACTGAAGCTTTCTTT. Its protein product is CASSQDVAGWRTEAFF.

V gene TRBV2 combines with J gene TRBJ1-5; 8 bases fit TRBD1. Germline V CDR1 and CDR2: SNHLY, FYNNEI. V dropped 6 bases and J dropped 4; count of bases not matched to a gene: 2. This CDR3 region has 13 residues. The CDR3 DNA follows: TGTGCCAGCAGCCAGGGGGCAAATCAGCCCCAGCATTTT. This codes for CASSQGANQPQHF.

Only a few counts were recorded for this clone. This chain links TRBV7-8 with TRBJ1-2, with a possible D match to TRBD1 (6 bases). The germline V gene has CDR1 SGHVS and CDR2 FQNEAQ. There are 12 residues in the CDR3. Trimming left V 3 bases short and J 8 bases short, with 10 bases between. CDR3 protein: CASSLDRVGYTF. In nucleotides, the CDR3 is TGTGCCAGCAGCTTGGACAGAGTCGGCTACACCTTC.

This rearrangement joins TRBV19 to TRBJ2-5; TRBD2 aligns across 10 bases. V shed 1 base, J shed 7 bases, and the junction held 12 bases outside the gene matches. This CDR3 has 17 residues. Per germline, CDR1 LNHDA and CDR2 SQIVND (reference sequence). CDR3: CASSIGASGRTVGTQYF. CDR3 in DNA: TGTGCCAGTAGTATAGGGGCTAGCGGGAGAACCGTAGGGACCCAGTACTTC.

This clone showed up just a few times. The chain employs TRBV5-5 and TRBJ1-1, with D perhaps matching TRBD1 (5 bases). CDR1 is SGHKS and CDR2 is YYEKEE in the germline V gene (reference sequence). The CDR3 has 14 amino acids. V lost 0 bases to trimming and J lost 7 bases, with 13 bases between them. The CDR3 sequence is CASSLGFGGFEAFF. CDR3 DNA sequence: TGTGCCAGCAGCTTGGGGTTCGGGGGTTTTGAAGCTTTCTTT.